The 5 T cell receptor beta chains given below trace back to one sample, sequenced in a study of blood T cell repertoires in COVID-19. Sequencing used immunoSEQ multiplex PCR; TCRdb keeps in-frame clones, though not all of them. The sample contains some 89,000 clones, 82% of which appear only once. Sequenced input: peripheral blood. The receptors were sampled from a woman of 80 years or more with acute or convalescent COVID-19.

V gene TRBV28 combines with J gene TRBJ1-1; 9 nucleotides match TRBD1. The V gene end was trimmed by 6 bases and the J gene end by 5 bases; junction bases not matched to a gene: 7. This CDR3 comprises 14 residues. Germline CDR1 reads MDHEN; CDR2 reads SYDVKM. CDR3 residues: CASRRAGTGTEAFF. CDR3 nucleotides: TGTGCCAGCAGACGAGCCGGGACAGGGACTGAAGCTTTCTTT.

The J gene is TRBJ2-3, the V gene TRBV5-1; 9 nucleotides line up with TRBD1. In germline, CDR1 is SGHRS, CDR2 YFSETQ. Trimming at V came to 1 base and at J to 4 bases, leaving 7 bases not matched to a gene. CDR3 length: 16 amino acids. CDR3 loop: CASSLSPGQGPDTQYF. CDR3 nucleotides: TGCGCCAGCAGCTTGTCCCCCGGACAGGGGCCAGATACGCAGTATTTT.

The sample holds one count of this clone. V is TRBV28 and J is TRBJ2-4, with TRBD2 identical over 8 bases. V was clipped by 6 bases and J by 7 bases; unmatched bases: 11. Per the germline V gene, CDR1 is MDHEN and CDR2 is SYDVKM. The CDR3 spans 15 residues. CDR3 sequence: CASSLPGLDLNIQYF. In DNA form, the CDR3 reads TGTGCCAGCAGCCTACCGGGACTAGATCTGAACATTCAGTACTTC.

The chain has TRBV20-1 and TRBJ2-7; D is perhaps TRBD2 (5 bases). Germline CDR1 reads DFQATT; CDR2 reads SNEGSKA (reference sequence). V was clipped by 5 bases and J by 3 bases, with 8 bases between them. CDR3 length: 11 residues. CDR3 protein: CSALAGYEQYF. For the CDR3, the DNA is TGCAGTGCTCTGGCGGGCTACGAGCAGTACTTC.

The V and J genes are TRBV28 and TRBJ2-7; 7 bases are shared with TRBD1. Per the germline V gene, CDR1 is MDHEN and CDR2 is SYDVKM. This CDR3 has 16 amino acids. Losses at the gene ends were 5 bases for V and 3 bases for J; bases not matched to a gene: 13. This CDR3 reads CASSITPTGIDYEQYF. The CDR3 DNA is TGTGCCAGCAGTATAACTCCGACAGGGATCGACTACGAGCAGTACTTC.